This passage covers 22 T cell receptor beta chains from one sample sequenced in a study of OX40 agonist ivuxolimab in advanced cancers. Profiling relied on immunoSEQ multiplex PCR, and the TCRdb table lists in-frame clones only, not all of them. The data hold over 50,000 clones, with over 80% observed a single time. The sample was CD4+ or CD8+ T cells sorted from blood, taken in a trial of the OX40 agonist ivuxolimab. These receptors came from an adult with an advanced solid tumor such as melanoma, head and neck, liver or kidney cancer.

This clone was counted a few times. The rearrangement links TRBV5-5 to TRBJ1-1; no firm D call. Trimming removed 1 base at V and 1 base at J, with 5 bases between. This CDR3 has 13 amino acids. Germline-derived CDR1 and CDR2 are SGHKS and YYEKEE (reference sequence). The CDR3 spells CASSLLQNTEAFF. The CDR3 DNA is TGTGCCAGCAGCTTGCTACAGAACACTGAAGCTTTCTTT.

The V and J genes are TRBV5-1 and TRBJ1-3, with a possible D match to TRBD1 (5 bases). The CDR3 contains 16 residues. V was cut by 3 bases and J by 4 bases, with 17 bases left in between. Germline V gives CDR1 SGHRS, CDR2 YFSETQ. The CDR3 bases are TGCGCCAGCAGCTGGGGGTACGGGGACTCAGGAAACACCATATATTTT. It is translated as CASSWGYGDSGNTIYF.

This clone was observed a few times. The J gene is TRBJ1-5, the V gene TRBV6-5; D unresolved. Germline V lookup: CDR1 MNHEY, CDR2 SVGAGI. V shed 0 bases and J shed 0 bases, with 6 bases lying between them. The CDR3 covers 15 residues. The CDR3 here is CASSYSQYSNQPQHF. The CDR3 DNA reads as TGTGCCAGCAGTTACTCACAGTATAGCAATCAGCCCCAGCATTTT.

This sequence joins TRBV28 and TRBJ1-5, with TRBD1 matching over 12 bases. CDR1 and CDR2 from the germline V gene are MDHEN and SYDVKM. CDR3 length: 16 amino acids. V lost 9 bases and J lost 2; bases outside the gene matches: 8. The CDR3, as DNA: TGTGCCAGTTGCGGGACAGGGGGCATCGGCAATCAGCCCCAGCATTTT. Translation gives CASCGTGGIGNQPQHF.

This chain connects TRBV28 to TRBJ1-5; the match to TRBD1 covers 9 bases. Germline V gene sequence: CDR1 MDHEN, CDR2 SYDVKM. Losses at the gene ends were 0 bases for V and 1 base for J; bases not matched to a gene: 1. The CDR3 consists of 16 residues. For the CDR3, the DNA is TGTGCCAGCAGTTTATGGGGACAGGGCAGCAATCAGCCCCAGCATTTT. This sequence encodes CASSLWGQGSNQPQHF. Supplemented by reference TRBV28 and TRBJ1-5, the full variable domain reads DVKVTQSSRYLVKRTGEKVFLECVQDMDHENMFWYRQDPGLGLRLIYFSYDVKMKEKGDIPEGYSVSREKKERFSLILESASTNQTSMYLCASSLWGQGSNQPQHFGDGTRLSIL.

This rearrangement joins TRBV11-2 to TRBJ2-7, with D tentatively TRBD2 (6 bases). Germline V gives CDR1 SGHAT, CDR2 FQNNGV. The CDR3 totals 14 residues. V dropped 5 bases and J dropped 2 bases, with 13 bases sitting between them. The CDR3 DNA sequence: TGTGCCAGCAGCCCCCTTGGGGGGACCTACGAGCAGTACTTC. Translation gives CASSPLGGTYEQYF.

This clone occurred a few times. The chain employs TRBV25-1 and TRBJ1-5, with D unclear. CDR3 size: 14 residues. Germline assignment: CDR1 MGHDK and CDR2 SYGVNS. V was trimmed by 3 bases and J by 1 base, leaving 7 bases between them. CDR3 amino acids: CASSEIGSNQPQHF. CDR3 DNA: TGTGCCAGCAGTGAGATAGGAAGCAATCAGCCCCAGCATTTT.

The V call is TRBV5-4, the J call TRBJ2-3, with TRBD2 as a possible D gene (6 bases). Germline V gene lookup returns CDR1 SGHNT and CDR2 YYREEE (reference sequence). This CDR3 has 16 residues. Trimming removed 2 bases from V and 2 bases from J, with 15 bases in between. The CDR3 DNA is TGTGCCAGCAGCTTTAAGGGAACGGGGGACACAGATACGCAGTATTTT. This encodes CASSFKGTGDTDTQYF.

V usage is TRBV10-3 and J usage is TRBJ1-6; weak D call: TRBD1 (5 bases). Between the trimmed V and J ends, which lost 3 bases and 5 bases, there was a span of 11 bases. CDR1 and CDR2 from the germline V gene are ENHRY and SYGVKD. The CDR3 runs to 15 residues. This CDR3 reads CAISDQGRNNSPLHF. Here the CDR3 DNA reads TGTGCCATCAGTGATCAGGGCAGGAATAATTCACCCCTCCACTTT.

This clone was counted a single time. The gene calls are TRBV7-2 and TRBJ1-2; possible D gene TRBD1, 5 bases. The CDR3 runs 15 residues. The V gene lost 1 base and the J gene lost 0 bases, with 9 bases spanning the gap. CDR1 and CDR2 (germline): SGHTA, FQGNSA. CDR3 sequence reads: CASSLGQGSNYGYTF. The CDR3 DNA sequence: TGTGCCAGCAGCTTAGGGCAGGGCTCTAACTATGGCTACACCTTC.

V and J are TRBV2 and TRBJ2-7; 12 bases are a match to TRBD2. Germline V lookup: CDR1 SNHLY, CDR2 FYNNEI. V trimming: 7 bases; J trimming: 5 bases; junction bases outside the gene matches: 9. CDR3 length: 15 amino acids. CDR3 sequence (DNA): TGTGCCAGCATCCTGTTTAGGACTAGCGGGGACGAGCAGTACTTC. It specifies CASILFRTSGDEQYF.

The J gene is TRBJ2-6, the V gene TRBV9; TRBD1 aligns across 7 bases. The germline CDR1 and CDR2 sequences are SGDLS and YYNGEE. The V gene end was trimmed by 3 bases and the J gene end by 3 bases; junction bases not matched to a gene: 9. The CDR3 covers 17 residues. The CDR3 coding sequence is TGTGCCAGCAGCGCCCGGGACAGCGTTATTGGGGCCAACGTCCTGACTTTC. It codes for CASSARDSVIGANVLTF.

The V call is TRBV5-1, the J call TRBJ2-3; 10 bases fit TRBD1. Trimming cost V 4 bases and J 1 base; bases outside gene matches: 9. The germline gives CDR1 SGHRS, CDR2 YFSETQ. The length of the CDR3 is 17 residues. CDR3 residues: CASSDGQGVVGTDTQYF. CDR3 DNA sequence: TGCGCCAGCAGCGACGGACAGGGGGTTGTTGGCACAGATACGCAGTATTTT.

The chain is built from TRBV7-2 and TRBJ2-5; D call uncertain. Germline CDR1 SGHTA, CDR2 FQGNSA. The CDR3 loop spans 12 amino acids. The germline V and J ends were trimmed by 2 bases and 5 bases, with 6 bases remaining between them. CDR3 region: CASSLKGETQYF. The CDR3, as DNA: TGTGCCAGCAGCTTAAAAGGCGAGACCCAGTACTTC.

J is TRBJ2-1 and V is TRBV7-9; D possibly corresponds to TRBD1 (6 bases). The CDR3 extends over 16 amino acids. V was cut by 5 bases and J by 9 bases, with 23 bases left in between. Per the germline V gene, CDR1 is SEHNR and CDR2 is FQNEAQ (reference sequence). Written as DNA, the CDR3 is TGTGCCAGCAGCCTTCCCGAGAGATGGGGGCGGGCTGAGCAGTTCTTC. Translated: CASSLPERWGRAEQFF.

This chain joins TRBV23-1 and TRBJ1-5; TRBD1 aligns across 7 bases. Being an ORF, TRBV23-1 has a function that is uncertain. V lost 9 bases, J lost 7 bases, and 9 bases stayed unmatched. The CDR3 length is 13 residues. CDR3 protein: CASPGQVGQPQHF. The CDR3 DNA sequence: TGCGCCAGTCCCGGACAGGTGGGACAGCCCCAGCATTTT.

The J gene is TRBJ1-2, the V gene TRBV28, with 8 bases matching TRBD1. This CDR3 has 14 residues. The V and J ends lost 6 bases and 3 bases, in that order; junction bases with no gene match: 6. Germline CDR1 and CDR2: MDHEN and SYDVKM. The CDR3 DNA sequence: TGTGCCAGCAGCTTCTTACAGGGGGACTATGGCTACACCTTC. As protein: CASSFLQGDYGYTF.

This chain links TRBV28 with TRBJ1-3, with 8 bases fitting TRBD1. The CDR3 covers 15 residues. After removal of 5 bases from V and 2 bases from J, the junction contained 5 bases not matched to a gene. Germline CDR1 and CDR2: MDHEN and SYDVKM. The CDR3 sequence is CASSPPTGAGNTIYF. The CDR3, as DNA: TGTGCCAGCAGTCCGCCGACAGGGGCTGGAAACACCATATATTTT.

The V gene is TRBV9, the J gene TRBJ1-4, with TRBD1 matching 8 bases. In germline, CDR1 is SGDLS, CDR2 YYNGEE. J lost 3 bases, V lost 1 base, and 5 bases had no gene match. CDR3 length: 16 amino acids. The CDR3 loop is CASSVNPGQANEKLFF. CDR3 DNA sequence: TGTGCCAGCAGCGTAAACCCGGGACAGGCTAATGAAAAACTGTTTTTT.

The chain combines TRBV2 with TRBJ1-1, with D hard to call. Germline lookup yields CDR1 SNHLY and CDR2 FYNNEI. Trimming took 5 bases from V and 0 from J, leaving 4 bases between them. This CDR3 has 12 residues. This CDR3 is CASSRMNTEAFF. CDR3 DNA sequence: TGTGCCAGCAGTAGAATGAACACTGAAGCTTTCTTT.

The rearrangement joins TRBV2 to TRBJ1-5, with a weak D call TRBD1 (6 bases). This CDR3 has 15 amino acids. Germline V gene sequence: CDR1 SNHLY, CDR2 FYNNEI. V was trimmed by 4 bases and J by 7 bases, leaving 17 bases between them. CDR3 DNA sequence: TGTGCCAGCAGTGCGGAGGGGAGCCAGGGGCAGCCCCAGCATTTT. Amino acids: CASSAEGSQGQPQHF.

This chain connects TRBV5-6 to TRBJ2-7; D possibly corresponds to TRBD2 (6 bases). Trimming cost V 5 bases and J 2 bases, with 8 bases left between them. CDR1 is SGHDT, CDR2 YYEEEE, per germline. The CDR3 runs to 12 residues. CDR3 sequence: CASSRGAYEQYF. The CDR3 DNA follows: TGTGCCAGCAGTCGCGGGGCCTACGAGCAGTACTTC.